This TCR beta chain was profiled in a study of CD8+CD57+ T cells in acquired aplastic anemia. Turning to the study itself: Sorted CD4+ and CD8+ cells yielded DNA averaging around 3.2 ug.

Patients included in sequencing had previously demonstrated CD8+CD57+ cell expansion by flow cytometry. Each of the patients presented with severe acquired aplastic anemia. Patients were therapy-naive when their blood was sampled. The CDR3 loop spans 15 amino acids. The germline CDR1 and CDR2 sequences are ENHRY and SYGVKD. Unmatched junction bases numbered 10, after V lost 4 bases and J lost 5 bases. Using genomic DNA as the template, TCR beta VDJ and CDR3 profiling was carried out. Each CDR3 protein gets one entry after TCRdb re-called the reads with MiXCR. The data hold roughly 280,000 distinct CDR3 sequences, with roughly 53% observed a single time. The table lists this clonotype with a few counts. Its target is unknown. Points from the study as a whole: Between patients and controls, CD8+ Simpson's diversity did not vary significantly.

The chain employs TRBV10-3 and TRBJ2-5; 7 positions agree with TRBD1. The specimen sequenced was sorted CD4+, CD8+, or CD8+CD57+ T cells (not recorded which) from PBMCs. The receptor was derived from a human donor with aplastic anemia. The DNA of the CDR3 is TGTGCCATCAGTGCCGATACAGGGGTCTGGGAGACCCAGTACTTC. It specifies CAISADTGVWETQYF.